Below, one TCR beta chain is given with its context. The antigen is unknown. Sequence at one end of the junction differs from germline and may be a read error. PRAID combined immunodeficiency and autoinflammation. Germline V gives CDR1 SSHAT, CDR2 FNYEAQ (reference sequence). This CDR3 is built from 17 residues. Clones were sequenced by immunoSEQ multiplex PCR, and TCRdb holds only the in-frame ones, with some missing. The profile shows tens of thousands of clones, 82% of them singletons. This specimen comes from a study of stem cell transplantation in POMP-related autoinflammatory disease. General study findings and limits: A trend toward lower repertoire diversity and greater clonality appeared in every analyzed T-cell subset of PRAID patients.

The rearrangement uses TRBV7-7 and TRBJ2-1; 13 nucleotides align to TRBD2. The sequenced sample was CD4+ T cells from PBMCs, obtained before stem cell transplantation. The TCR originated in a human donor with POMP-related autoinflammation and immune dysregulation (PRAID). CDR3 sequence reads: CASSPAPGLAGYNEQFF. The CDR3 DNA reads TGTGCTAGCAGTCCAGCTCCGGGACTAGCGGGATACAATGAGCAGTTCTTC.